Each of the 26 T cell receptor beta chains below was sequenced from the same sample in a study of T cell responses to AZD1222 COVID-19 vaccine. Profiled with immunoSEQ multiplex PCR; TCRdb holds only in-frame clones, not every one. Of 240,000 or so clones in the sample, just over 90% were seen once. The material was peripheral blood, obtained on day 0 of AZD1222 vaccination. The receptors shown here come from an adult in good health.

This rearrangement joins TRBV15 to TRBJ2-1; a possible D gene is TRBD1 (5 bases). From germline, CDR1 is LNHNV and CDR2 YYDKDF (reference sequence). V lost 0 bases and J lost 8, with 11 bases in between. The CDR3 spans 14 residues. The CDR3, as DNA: TGTGCCACCAGCAGAGATCCACAGGTGGATGAGCAGTTCTTC. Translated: CATSRDPQVDEQFF.

CDR3 loop: CASSSQEGEQYF. As DNA, the CDR3 is TGTGCCAGCAGTTCTCAGGAGGGCGAGCAGTACTTC. V is TRBV2 and J is TRBJ2-7, with D perhaps TRBD2 (6 bases). The CDR3 spans 12 residues. Germline lookup yields CDR1 SNHLY and CDR2 FYNNEI. The germline V and J ends were trimmed by 5 bases and 6 bases, with 11 bases remaining between them. The complete variable domain, with remaining parts taken from reference TRBV2 and TRBJ2-7, reads EPEVTQTPSHQVTQMGQEVILRCVPISNHLYFYWYRQILGQKVEFLVSFYNNEISEKSEIFDDQFSVERPDGSNFTLKIRSTKLEDSAMYFCASSSQEGEQYFGPGTRLTVT.

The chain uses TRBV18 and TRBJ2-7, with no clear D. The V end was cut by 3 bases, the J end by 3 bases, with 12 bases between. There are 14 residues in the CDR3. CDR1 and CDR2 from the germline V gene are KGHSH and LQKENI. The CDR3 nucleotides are TGTGCCAGCTCACCGGCTAACAGAGACTACGAGCAGTACTTC. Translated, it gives CASSPANRDYEQYF.

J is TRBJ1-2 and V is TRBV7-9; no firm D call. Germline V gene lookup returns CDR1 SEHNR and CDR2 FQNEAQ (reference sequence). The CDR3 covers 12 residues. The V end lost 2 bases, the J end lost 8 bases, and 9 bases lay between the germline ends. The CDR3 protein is CASSLTGGGYTF. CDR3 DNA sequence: TGTGCCAGCAGCTTAACGGGTGGGGGCTACACCTTC.

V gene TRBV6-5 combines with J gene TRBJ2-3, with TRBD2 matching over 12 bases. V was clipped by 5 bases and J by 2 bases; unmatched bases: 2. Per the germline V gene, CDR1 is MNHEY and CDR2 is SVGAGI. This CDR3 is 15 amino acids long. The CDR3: CASSRTSGDTDTQYF. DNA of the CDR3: TGTGCCAGCAGTCGGACTAGCGGGGACACAGATACGCAGTATTTT.

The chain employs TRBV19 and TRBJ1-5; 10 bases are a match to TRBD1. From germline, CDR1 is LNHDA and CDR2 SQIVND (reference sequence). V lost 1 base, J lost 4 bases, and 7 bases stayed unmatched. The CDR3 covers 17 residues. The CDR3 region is CASSIGGGTGANQPQHF. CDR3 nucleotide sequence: TGTGCCAGTAGTATAGGGGGCGGGACAGGGGCTAATCAGCCCCAGCATTTT.

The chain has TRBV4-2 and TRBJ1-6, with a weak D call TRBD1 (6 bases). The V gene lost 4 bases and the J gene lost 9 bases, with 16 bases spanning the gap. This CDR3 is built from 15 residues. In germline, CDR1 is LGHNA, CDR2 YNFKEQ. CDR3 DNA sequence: TGTGCCAGCAGCCCCGGGGGGGCCTCCCCTTCACCCCTCCACTTT. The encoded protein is CASSPGGASPSPLHF.

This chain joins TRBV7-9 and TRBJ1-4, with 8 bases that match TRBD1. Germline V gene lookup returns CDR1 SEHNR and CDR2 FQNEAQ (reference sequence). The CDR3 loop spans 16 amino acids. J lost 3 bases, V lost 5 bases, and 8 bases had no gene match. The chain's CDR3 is CASSLSGQGANEKLFF. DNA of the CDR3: TGTGCCAGCAGCCTCAGCGGACAGGGAGCTAATGAAAAACTGTTTTTT.

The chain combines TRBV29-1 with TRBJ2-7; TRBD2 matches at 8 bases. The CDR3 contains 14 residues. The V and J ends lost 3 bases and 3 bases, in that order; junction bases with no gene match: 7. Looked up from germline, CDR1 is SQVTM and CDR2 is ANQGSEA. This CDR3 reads CSVDGLAGIYEQYF. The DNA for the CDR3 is TGCAGCGTTGACGGGTTAGCGGGAATCTACGAGCAGTACTTC.

The CDR3 coding sequence is TGTGCCAGCTCGCAGACAGGGACCCCTCAGCCCCAGCATTTT. It specifies CASSQTGTPQPQHF. The chain couples TRBV25-1 to TRBJ1-5, with TRBD1 identical over 7 bases. Germline V lookup: CDR1 MGHDK, CDR2 SYGVNS. J gave up 6 bases and V 8 bases, and 10 bases lay outside the gene matches. This CDR3 contains 14 residues.

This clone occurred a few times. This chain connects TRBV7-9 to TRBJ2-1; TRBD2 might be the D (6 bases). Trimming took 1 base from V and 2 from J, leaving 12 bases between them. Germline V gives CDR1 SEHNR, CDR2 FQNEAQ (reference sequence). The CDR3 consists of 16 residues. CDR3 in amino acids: CASSLVGGNAYNEQFF. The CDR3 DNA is TGTGCCAGCAGCTTAGTTGGAGGGAACGCCTACAATGAGCAGTTCTTC.

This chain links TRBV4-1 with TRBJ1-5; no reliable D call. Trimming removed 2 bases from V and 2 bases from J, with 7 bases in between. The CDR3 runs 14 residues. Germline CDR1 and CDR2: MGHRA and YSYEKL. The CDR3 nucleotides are TGCGCCAGCAGCCAAAAGTTGGGCAATCAGCCCCAGCATTTT. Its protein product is CASSQKLGNQPQHF.

The CDR3 loop is CASTPGGTSDYNEQFF. DNA of the CDR3: TGTGCCAGCACTCCCGGGGGTACTAGCGACTACAATGAGCAGTTCTTC. The chain employs TRBV28 and TRBJ2-1; 7 bases agree with TRBD2. The V and J ends lost 7 bases and 3 bases, in that order; junction bases with no gene match: 12. The germline V gene has CDR1 MDHEN and CDR2 SYDVKM. CDR3 length: 16 amino acids.

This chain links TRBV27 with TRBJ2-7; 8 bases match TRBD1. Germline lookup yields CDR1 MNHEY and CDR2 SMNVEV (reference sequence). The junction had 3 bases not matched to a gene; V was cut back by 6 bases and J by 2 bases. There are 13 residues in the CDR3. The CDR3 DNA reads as TGTGCCAGCAGCCGGGACAGGCCCTACGAGCAGTACTTC. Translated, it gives CASSRDRPYEQYF.

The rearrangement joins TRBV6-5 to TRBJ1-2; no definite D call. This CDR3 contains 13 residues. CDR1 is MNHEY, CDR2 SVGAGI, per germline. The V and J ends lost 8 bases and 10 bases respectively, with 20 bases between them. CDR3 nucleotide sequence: TGTGCCAGCCGTCGCACGGGCGGGAGTAACTACACCTTC. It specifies CASRRTGGSNYTF.

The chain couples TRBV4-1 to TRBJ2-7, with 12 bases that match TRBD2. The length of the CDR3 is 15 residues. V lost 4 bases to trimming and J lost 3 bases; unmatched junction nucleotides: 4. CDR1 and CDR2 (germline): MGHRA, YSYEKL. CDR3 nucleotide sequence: TGCGCCAGCAGCCCACTAGCGGGGGGATTCTACGAGCAGTACTTC. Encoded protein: CASSPLAGGFYEQYF.

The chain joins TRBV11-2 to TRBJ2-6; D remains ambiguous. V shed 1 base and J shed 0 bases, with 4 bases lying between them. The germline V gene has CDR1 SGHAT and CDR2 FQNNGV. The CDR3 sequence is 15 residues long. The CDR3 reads CASSLGGSGANVLTF. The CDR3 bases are TGTGCCAGCAGCTTAGGAGGCTCTGGGGCCAACGTCCTGACTTTC.

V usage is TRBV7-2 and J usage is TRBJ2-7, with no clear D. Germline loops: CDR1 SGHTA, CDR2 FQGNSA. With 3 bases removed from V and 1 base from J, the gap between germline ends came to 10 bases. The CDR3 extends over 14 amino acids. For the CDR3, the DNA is TGTGCCAGCAGCTTTTATCAGCTTTCCTACGAGCAGTACTTC. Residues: CASSFYQLSYEQYF.

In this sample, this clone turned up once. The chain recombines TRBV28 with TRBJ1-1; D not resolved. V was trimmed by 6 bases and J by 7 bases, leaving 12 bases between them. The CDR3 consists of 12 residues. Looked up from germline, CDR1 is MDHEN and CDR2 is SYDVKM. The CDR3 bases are TGTGCCAGCAGGGGTCAGAGATATGAAGCTTTCTTT. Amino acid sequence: CASRGQRYEAFF.

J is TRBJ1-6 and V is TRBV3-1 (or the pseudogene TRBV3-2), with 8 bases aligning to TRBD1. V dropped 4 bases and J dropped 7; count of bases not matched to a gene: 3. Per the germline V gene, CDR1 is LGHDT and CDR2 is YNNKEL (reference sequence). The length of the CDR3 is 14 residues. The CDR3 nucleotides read TGTGCCAGCAGCCTGGGACAGGAAAATTCACCCCTCCACTTT. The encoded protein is CASSLGQENSPLHF.

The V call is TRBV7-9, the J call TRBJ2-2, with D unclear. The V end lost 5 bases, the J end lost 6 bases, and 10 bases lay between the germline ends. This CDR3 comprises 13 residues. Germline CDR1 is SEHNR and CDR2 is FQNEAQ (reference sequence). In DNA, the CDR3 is TGTGCCAGCAGCCTAGACAAATCCGGGGAGCTGTTTTTT. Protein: CASSLDKSGELFF.

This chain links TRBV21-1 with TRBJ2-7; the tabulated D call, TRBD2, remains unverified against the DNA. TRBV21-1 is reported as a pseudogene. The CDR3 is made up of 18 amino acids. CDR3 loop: CASSKKAARRRDLYEQYF. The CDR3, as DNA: TGTGCCAGCAGCAAAAAAGCCGCCCGGCGGCGGGATCTCTACGAGCAGTACTTC.

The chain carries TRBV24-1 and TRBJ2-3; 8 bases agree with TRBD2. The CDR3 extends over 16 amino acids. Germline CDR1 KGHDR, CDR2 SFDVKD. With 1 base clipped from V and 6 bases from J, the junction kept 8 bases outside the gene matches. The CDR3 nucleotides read TGTGCCACCAGTGATTTAGAACGGGGGGGCTTGGATACGCAGTATTTT. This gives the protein CATSDLERGGLDTQYF.

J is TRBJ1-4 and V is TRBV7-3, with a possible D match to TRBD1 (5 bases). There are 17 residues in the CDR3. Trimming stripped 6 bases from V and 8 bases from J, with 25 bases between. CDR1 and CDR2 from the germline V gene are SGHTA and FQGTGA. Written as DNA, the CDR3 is TGTGCCAGCAGTTTTCTTCATCAGGGTCTAGGGAAGGAAAAACTGTTTTTT. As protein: CASSFLHQGLGKEKLFF.

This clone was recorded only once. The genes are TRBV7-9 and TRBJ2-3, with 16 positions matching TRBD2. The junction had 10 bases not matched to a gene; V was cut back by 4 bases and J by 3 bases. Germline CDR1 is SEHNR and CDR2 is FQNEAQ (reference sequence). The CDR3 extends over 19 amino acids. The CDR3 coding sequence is TGTGCCAGCAGCTCCAGTCCCGGGACTAGCGGGGGGGGTACAGATACGCAGTATTTT. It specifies CASSSSPGTSGGGTDTQYF. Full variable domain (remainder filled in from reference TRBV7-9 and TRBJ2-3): DTGVSQNPRHKITKRGQNVTFRCDPISEHNRLYWYRQTLGQGPEFLTYFQNEAQLEKSRLLSDRFSAERPKGSFSTLEIQRTEQGDSAMYLCASSSSPGTSGGGTDTQYFGPGTRLTVL.

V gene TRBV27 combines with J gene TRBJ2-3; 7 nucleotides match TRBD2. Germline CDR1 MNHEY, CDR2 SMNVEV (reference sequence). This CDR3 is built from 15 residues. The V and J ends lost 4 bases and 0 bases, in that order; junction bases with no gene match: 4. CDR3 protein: CASSSPSGSTDTQYF. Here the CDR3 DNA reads TGTGCCAGCAGTTCCCCTAGCGGAAGCACAGATACGCAGTATTTT.